This T cell receptor beta chain was identified in a study of breast tumors, draining lymph nodes, adjacent tissues. General study points: Tumor and nontumor repertoires were significantly more similar in luminal-like than in basal-like breast cancer. That most tumor T cells come from lymph nodes remained unproven.

V shed 5 bases and J shed 5 bases, with 9 bases lying between them. The CDR3 covers 12 residues. Germline V gene sequence: CDR1 SNHLY, CDR2 FYNNEI. About this clonotype itself: Its antigen is as yet unknown.

Axillary draining lymph nodes of breast cancer patients supplied the node samples. TCRdb itself ran the multiplex PCR reads through MiXCR, one entry per CDR3 protein. The table includes about 140,000 distinct CDR3 sequences, over 25% detected once. The rearrangement uses TRBV2 and TRBJ2-5; a possible D gene is TRBD2 (5 bases). Material: axillary lymph node tissue. The receptor was derived from a female donor with breast cancer. Some clones in this sample may be carry-over from other donors' samples. The CDR3 loop reads CASSSGWETQYF. The CDR3 DNA sequence: TGTGCCAGCAGTTCGGGGTGGGAGACCCAGTACTTC.